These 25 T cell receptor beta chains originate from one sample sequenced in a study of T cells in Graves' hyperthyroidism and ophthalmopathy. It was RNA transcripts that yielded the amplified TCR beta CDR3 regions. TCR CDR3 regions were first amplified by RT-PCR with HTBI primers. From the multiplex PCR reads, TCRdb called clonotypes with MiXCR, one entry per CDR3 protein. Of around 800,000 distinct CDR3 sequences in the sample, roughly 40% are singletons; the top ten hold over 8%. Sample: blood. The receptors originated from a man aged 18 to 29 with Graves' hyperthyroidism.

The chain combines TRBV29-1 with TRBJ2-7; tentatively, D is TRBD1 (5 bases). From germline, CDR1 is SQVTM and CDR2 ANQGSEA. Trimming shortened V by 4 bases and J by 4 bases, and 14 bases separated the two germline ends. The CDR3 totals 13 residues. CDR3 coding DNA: TGCAGCGTTGGACAGACCCGAAATTACGAGCAGTACTTC. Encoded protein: CSVGQTRNYEQYF.

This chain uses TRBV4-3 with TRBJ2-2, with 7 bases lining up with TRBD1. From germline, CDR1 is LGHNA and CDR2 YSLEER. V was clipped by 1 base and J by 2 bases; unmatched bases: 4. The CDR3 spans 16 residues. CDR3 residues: CASSQVDRANTGELFF. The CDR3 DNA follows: TGCGCCAGCAGCCAAGTCGACAGGGCAAACACCGGGGAGCTGTTTTTT.

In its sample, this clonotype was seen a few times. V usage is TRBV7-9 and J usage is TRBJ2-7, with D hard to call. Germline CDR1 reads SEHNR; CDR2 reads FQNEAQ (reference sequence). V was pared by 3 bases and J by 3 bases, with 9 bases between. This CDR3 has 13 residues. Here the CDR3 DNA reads TGTGCCAGCAGCTTCATAGAGAGCTACGAGCAGTACTTC. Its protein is CASSFIESYEQYF. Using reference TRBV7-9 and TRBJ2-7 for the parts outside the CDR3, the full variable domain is DTGVSQNPRHKITKRGQNVTFRCDPISEHNRLYWYRQTLGQGPEFLTYFQNEAQLEKSRLLSDRFSAERPKGSFSTLEIQRTEQGDSAMYLCASSFIESYEQYFGPGTRLTVT.

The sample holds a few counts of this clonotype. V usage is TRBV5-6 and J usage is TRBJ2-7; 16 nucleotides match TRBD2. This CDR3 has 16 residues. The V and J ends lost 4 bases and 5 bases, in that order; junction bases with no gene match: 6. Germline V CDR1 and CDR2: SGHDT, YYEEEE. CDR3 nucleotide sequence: TGTGCCAGCAGCATGGGACTAGCGGGAGGGCCGAACGAGCAGTACTTC. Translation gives CASSMGLAGGPNEQYF. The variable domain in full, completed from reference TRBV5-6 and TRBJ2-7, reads DAGVTQSPTHLIKTRGQQVTLRCSPKSGHDTVSWYQQALGQGPQFIFQYYEEEERQRGNFPDRFSGHQFPNYSSELNVNALLLGDSALYLCASSMGLAGGPNEQYFGPGTRLTVT.

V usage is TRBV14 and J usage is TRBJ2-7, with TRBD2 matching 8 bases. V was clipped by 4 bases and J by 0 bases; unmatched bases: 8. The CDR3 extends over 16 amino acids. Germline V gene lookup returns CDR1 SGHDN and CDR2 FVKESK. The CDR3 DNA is TGTGCCAGCAGCCCTCCCCGAGCGGGGGCCTCCTACGAGCAGTACTTC. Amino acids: CASSPPRAGASYEQYF.

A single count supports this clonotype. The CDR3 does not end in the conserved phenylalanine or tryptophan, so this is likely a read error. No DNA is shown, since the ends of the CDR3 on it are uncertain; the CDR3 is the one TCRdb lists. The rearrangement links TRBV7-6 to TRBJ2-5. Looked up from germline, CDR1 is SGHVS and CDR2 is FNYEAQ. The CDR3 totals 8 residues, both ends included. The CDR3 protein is CASSLAVG.

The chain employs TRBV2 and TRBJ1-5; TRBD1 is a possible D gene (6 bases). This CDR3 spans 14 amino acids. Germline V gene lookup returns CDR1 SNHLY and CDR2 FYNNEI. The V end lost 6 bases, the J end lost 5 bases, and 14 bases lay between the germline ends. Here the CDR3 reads CASRRGSVDQPQHF. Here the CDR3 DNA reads TGTGCCAGCAGGAGGGGGTCCGTCGATCAGCCCCAGCATTTT.

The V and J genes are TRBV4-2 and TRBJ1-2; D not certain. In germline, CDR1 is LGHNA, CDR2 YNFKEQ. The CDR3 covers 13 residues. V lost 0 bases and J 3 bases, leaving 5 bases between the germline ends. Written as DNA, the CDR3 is TGTGCCAGCAGCCAAGAAATGGACTATGGCTACACCTTC. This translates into CASSQEMDYGYTF.

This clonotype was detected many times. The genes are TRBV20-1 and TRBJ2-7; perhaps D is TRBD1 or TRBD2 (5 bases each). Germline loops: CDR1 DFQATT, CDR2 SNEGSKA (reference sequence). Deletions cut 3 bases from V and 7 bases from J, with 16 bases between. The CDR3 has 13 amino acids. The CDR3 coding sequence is TGCAGTGCTAGTGCAGGGACGGACTTAGAGCAGTACTTC. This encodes CSASAGTDLEQYF.

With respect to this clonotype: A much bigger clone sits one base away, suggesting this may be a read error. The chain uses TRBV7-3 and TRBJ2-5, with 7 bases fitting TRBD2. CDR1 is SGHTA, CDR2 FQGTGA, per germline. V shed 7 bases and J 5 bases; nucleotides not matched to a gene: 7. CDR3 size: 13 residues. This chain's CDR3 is CASTDAGEETQYF. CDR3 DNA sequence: TGTGCCAGCACGGATGCGGGGGAGGAGACCCAGTACTTC.

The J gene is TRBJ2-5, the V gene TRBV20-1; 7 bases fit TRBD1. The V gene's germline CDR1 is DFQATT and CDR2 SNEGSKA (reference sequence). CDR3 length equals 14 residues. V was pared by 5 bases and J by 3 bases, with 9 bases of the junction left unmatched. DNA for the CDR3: TGCAGTGCTGAAACCGGGACAGAAAAAGAGACCCAGTACTTC. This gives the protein CSAETGTEKETQYF.

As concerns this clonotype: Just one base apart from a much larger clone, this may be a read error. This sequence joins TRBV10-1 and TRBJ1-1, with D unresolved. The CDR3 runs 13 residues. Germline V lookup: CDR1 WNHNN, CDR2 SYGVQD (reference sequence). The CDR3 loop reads CASGETLNTEAFF. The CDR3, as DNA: TGCGCCAGCGGTGAGACATTGAACACTGAAGCTTTCTTT.

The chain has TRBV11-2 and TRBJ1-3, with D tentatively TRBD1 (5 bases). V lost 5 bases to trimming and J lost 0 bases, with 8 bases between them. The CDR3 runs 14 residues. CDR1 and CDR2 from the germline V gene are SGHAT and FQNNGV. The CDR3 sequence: CASSTDISGNTIYF. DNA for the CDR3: TGTGCCAGCAGCACGGACATCTCTGGAAACACCATATATTTT.

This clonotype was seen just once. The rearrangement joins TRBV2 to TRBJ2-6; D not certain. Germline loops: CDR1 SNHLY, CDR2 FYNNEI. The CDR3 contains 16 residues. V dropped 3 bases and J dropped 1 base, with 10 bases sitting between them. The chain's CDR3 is CASSDSAVSGANVLTF. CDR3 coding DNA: TGTGCCAGCAGTGACAGCGCAGTTTCTGGGGCCAACGTCCTGACTTTC.

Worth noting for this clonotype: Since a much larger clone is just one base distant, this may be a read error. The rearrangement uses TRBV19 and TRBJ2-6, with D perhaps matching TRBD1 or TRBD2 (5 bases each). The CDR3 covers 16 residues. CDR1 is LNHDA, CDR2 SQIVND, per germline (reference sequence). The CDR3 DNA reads TGTGCCAGTAGTTCGTCAGGGAGCTCTGGGGCCAACATCCTGACTTTC. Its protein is CASSSSGSSGANILTF.

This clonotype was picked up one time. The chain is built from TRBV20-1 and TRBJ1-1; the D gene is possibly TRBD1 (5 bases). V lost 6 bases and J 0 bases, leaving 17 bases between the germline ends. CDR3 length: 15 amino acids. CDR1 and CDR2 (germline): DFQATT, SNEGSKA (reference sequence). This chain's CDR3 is CSASDTGQMNTEAFF. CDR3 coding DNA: TGCAGTGCCAGCGACACCGGACAAATGAACACTGAAGCTTTCTTT.

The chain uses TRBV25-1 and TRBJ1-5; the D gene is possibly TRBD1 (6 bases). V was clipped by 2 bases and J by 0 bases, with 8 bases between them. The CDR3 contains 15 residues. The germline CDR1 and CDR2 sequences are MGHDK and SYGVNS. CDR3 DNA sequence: TGTGCCAGCAGTGAAGCAGGGGATAGCAATCAGCCCCAGCATTTT. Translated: CASSEAGDSNQPQHF.

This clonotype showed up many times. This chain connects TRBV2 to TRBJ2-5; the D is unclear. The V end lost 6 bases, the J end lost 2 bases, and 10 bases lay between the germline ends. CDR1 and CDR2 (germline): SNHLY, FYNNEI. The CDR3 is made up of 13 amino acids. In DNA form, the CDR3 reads TGTGCCAGCAGACAGACTCCTCAAGAGACCCAGTACTTC. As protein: CASRQTPQETQYF.

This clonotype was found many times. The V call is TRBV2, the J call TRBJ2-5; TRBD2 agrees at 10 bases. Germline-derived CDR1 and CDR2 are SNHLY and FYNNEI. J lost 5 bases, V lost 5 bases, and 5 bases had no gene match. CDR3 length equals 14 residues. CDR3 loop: CASSSLAGHETQYF. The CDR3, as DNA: TGTGCCAGCAGTTCACTAGCGGGGCACGAGACCCAGTACTTC.

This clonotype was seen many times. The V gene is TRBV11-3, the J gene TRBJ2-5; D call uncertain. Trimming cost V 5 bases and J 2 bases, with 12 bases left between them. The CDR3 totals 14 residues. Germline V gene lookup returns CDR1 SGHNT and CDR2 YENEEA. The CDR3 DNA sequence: TGTGCCAGCAGCGACCTCCGCGGTCAAGAGACCCAGTACTTC. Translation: CASSDLRGQETQYF.

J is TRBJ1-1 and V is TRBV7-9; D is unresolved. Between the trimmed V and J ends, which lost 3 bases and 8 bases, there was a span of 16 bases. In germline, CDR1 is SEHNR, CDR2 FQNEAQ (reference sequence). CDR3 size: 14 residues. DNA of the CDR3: TGTGCCAGCAGCTTCGGCTACGGAGCAGTCGAAGCTTTCTTT. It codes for CASSFGYGAVEAFF.

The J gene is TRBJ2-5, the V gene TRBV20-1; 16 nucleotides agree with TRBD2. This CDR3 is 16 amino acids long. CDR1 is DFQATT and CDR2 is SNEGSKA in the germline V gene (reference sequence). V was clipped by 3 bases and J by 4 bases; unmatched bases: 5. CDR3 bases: TGCAGTGCTAGCGAGGGGACTAGCGGGGGGGGAGAGACCCAGTACTTC. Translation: CSASEGTSGGGETQYF.

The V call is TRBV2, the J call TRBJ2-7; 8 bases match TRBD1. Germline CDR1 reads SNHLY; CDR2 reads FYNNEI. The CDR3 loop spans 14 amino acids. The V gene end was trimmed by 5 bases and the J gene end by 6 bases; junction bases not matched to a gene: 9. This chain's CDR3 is CASSTGQGLGEQYF. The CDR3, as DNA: TGTGCCAGCAGTACAGGACAGGGCCTGGGCGAGCAGTACTTC.

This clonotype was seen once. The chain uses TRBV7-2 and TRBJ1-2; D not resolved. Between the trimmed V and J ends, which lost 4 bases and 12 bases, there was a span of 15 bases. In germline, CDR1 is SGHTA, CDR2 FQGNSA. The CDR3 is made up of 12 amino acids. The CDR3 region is CASSSQSLAHTF. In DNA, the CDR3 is TGTGCCAGCAGCTCACAGAGCTTGGCTCACACCTTC.

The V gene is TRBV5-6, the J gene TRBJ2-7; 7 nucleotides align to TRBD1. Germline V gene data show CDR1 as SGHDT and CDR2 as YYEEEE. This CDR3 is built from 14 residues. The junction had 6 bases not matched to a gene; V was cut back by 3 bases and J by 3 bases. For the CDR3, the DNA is TGTGCCAGCAGCTCGGGACAGAACCGCTACGAGCAGTACTTC. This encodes CASSSGQNRYEQYF. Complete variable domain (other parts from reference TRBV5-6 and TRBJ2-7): DAGVTQSPTHLIKTRGQQVTLRCSPKSGHDTVSWYQQALGQGPQFIFQYYEEEERQRGNFPDRFSGHQFPNYSSELNVNALLLGDSALYLCASSSGQNRYEQYFGPGTRLTVT.